The present T cell receptor (beta chain) was sequenced within a study of molecular identifiers for immune sequencing clone quantification. From the PCR reads, TCRdb called clonotypes with MiXCR, one entry per CDR3 protein. The top ten hold 0.74% of the sample, which has approximately 320,000 distinct CDR3 sequences, roughly a quarter seen once. Sorting captured naive CD8 T cells as CD8+CD4-CCR7+CD45RA+. Germline CDR1 SGHDT, CDR2 YYEEEE. Unmatched junction bases numbered 5, after V lost 0 bases and J lost 5 bases. The CDR3 covers 14 residues. The sequenced material came from naive CD8+ T cells from blood, with Jurkat cell RNA spiked in. Subset noted: FACS-sorted CD8+CD4-CCR7+CD45RA+ naive T cells. This TCR was recovered from a human donor in good health. Some libraries in this study had Jurkat cell RNA spiked in. This chain links TRBV5-6 with TRBJ2-7, with 7 bases matching TRBD1. The CDR3 coding sequence is TGTGCCAGCAGCTTGGAACAGGGGATCCACGAGCAGTACTTC. Translating it yields CASSLEQGIHEQYF.